The 9 T cell receptor beta chains below all came from one sample that was sequenced in a study of blood T cell repertoires in COVID-19 (dated by TCRdb to the early 2020s). Receptor amplification or capture employed the immunoSEQ multiplex PCR assay. Here the immuneACCESS table is served through TCRdb, limited to in-frame sequences with V and J called. Missing clones are a known gap in these copies; in checked studies unresolved V genes cover under half, and the rest lacks a known reason. Recorded for this sample are around 110,000 clones; around 80% of them occurred a single time. Approximately 16% of the sample lies in the top ten. Sample: peripheral blood. The origin of the receptors is a man aged 55-75 years with active or convalescent COVID-19.

The V and J genes are TRBV2 and TRBJ2-3; D is perhaps TRBD2 (6 bases). There are 15 residues in the CDR3. Germline V lookup: CDR1 SNHLY, CDR2 FYNNEI. Trimming removed 3 bases from V and 4 bases from J, with 14 bases in between. The CDR3 DNA reads as TGTGCCAGCAGTGACTCGGCGGGACTCGCAGATACGCAGTATTTT. The encoded protein is CASSDSAGLADTQYF.

The chain combines TRBV7-3 with TRBJ2-2; 14 bases agree with TRBD2. The V gene end was trimmed by 0 bases and the J gene end by 7 bases; junction bases not matched to a gene: 7. Germline V gene sequence: CDR1 SGHTA, CDR2 FQGTGA. CDR3 length equals 18 residues. The CDR3 loop is CASSLTPGLAGAGGELFF. The CDR3 DNA reads as TGTGCCAGCAGCTTAACTCCGGGACTAGCGGGAGCGGGCGGGGAGCTGTTTTTT.

V and J are TRBV19 and TRBJ2-5; TRBD1 is a possible D gene (6 bases). The CDR3 contains 14 residues. Trimming shortened V by 2 bases and J by 4 bases, and 11 bases separated the two germline ends. Germline V gene lookup returns CDR1 LNHDA and CDR2 SQIVND (reference sequence). As DNA, the CDR3 is TGTGCCAGTAGTATAAGTGAAGGGGGAGAGACCCAGTACTTC. This encodes CASSISEGGETQYF.

The genes are TRBV11-2 and TRBJ2-1; D gene uncertain. There are 16 residues in the CDR3. Looked up from germline, CDR1 is SGHAT and CDR2 is FQNNGV. V lost 5 bases and J lost 2, with 16 bases in between. CDR3 nucleotides: TGTGCCAGCAGCCTATCCCAGACTTGGACCTACAATGAGCAGTTCTTC. It encodes CASSLSQTWTYNEQFF.

V is TRBV5-1 and J is TRBJ1-2; TRBD1 matches 10 bases. Germline V gives CDR1 SGHRS, CDR2 YFSETQ. Unmatched junction bases numbered 10, after V lost 4 bases and J lost 4 bases. The CDR3 totals 16 residues. CDR3 bases: TGCGCCAGCAGCGTAACCGGGACAGGGGCTATCTATGGCTACACCTTC. Protein product: CASSVTGTGAIYGYTF.

This rearrangement joins TRBV27 to TRBJ2-1; D remains unclear. Looked up from germline, CDR1 is MNHEY and CDR2 is SMNVEV (reference sequence). CDR3 length: 13 residues. The V end was cut by 2 bases, the J end by 10 bases, with 12 bases between. This CDR3 is CASSLRSSREQFF. The CDR3 coding sequence is TGTGCCAGCAGTTTAAGGAGTAGTCGAGAGCAGTTCTTC.

This clone was counted once. The rearrangement uses TRBV30 and TRBJ2-2; a weak D match, TRBD2 (6 bases). The CDR3 loop spans 12 amino acids. Trimming left V 5 bases short and J 6 bases short, with 10 bases between. Germline CDR1 reads GTSNPN; CDR2 reads SVGIG (reference sequence). The CDR3 nucleotides are TGTGCCTGGGCATGGGGGGCCGGGGAGCTGTTTTTT. It codes for CAWAWGAGELFF.

DNA of the CDR3: TGTGCCAGCAGTGAACAGGAGGGATACGAGCAGTACTTC. It is translated as CASSEQEGYEQYF. This chain joins TRBV6-1 and TRBJ2-7; weak D call: TRBD2 (6 bases). V lost 2 bases and J lost 4, with 9 bases in between. This CDR3 is 13 amino acids long. Germline V gene lookup returns CDR1 MNHNS and CDR2 SASEGT.

The chain couples TRBV9 to TRBJ2-7, with 7 bases aligning to TRBD1. The CDR3 sequence is 13 residues long. Germline CDR1 and CDR2: SGDLS and YYNGEE. V was pared by 0 bases and J by 4 bases, with 1 base of the junction left unmatched. The chain's CDR3 is CASSVGDRYEQYF. The CDR3 region has the DNA TGTGCCAGCAGCGTAGGGGACAGATACGAGCAGTACTTC.